These 31 T cell receptor beta chains share one sample of origin, sequenced in a study of blood T cell repertoires in COVID-19. Sequencing used immunoSEQ multiplex PCR; TCRdb keeps in-frame clones, though not all of them. This table holds about 160,000 clones, around 81% found once. The sequenced sample was peripheral blood. The source is a man aged 65-85 years who had recovered from COVID-19.

V is TRBV5-4 and J is TRBJ2-7; possibly TRBD2 for D (6 bases). Germline V gives CDR1 SGHNT, CDR2 YYREEE (reference sequence). V was clipped by 0 bases and J by 0 bases, with 16 bases between them. CDR3 length: 17 residues. CDR3 residues: CASSLEFVLGGSYEQYF. The CDR3 DNA follows: TGTGCCAGCAGCTTGGAGTTCGTATTGGGGGGCTCCTACGAGCAGTACTTC.

The rearrangement uses TRBV28 and TRBJ1-2; D is unclear. Germline CDR1 is MDHEN and CDR2 is SYDVKM. V was clipped by 2 bases and J by 4 bases, with 8 bases between them. This CDR3 spans 13 amino acids. Here the CDR3 DNA reads TGTGCCAGCAGTTTAGCGGCTATCTATGGCTACACCTTC. Translated, it gives CASSLAAIYGYTF.

The chain employs TRBV27 and TRBJ1-4; tentative D call: TRBD1 (6 bases). The V gene lost 8 bases and the J gene lost 0 bases, with 10 bases spanning the gap. CDR3 length: 14 amino acids. CDR1 and CDR2 (germline): MNHEY, SMNVEV (reference sequence). As DNA, the CDR3 is TGTGCCAGCCGGGGGGCAGCAACTAATGAAAAACTGTTTTTT. Translation gives CASRGAATNEKLFF.

This chain uses TRBV6-5 with TRBJ1-2; 8 positions match TRBD1. This CDR3 is built from 14 residues. The germline gives CDR1 MNHEY, CDR2 SVGAGI. V lost 5 bases and J lost 4; bases outside the gene matches: 6. The CDR3 nucleotides are TGTGCCAGCAGTCTCGGACAGGGACCCTATGGCTACACCTTC. Its protein is CASSLGQGPYGYTF.

The genes are TRBV5-8 and TRBJ1-1; 8 bases fit TRBD1. Germline lookup yields CDR1 SGHTS and CDR2 YDEGEE. CDR3 length: 15 amino acids. Losses at the gene ends were 0 bases for V and 5 bases for J; bases not matched to a gene: 6. CDR3 DNA sequence: TGTGCCAGCAGCTTGGATCAGGGGGCGGCTACTGAAGCTTTCTTT. This gives the protein CASSLDQGAATEAFF.

CDR3 amino acids: CASSLGFGTGVGYTF. CDR3 DNA: TGCGCCAGCAGCTTGGGATTCGGGACAGGGGTTGGCTACACCTTC. The rearrangement uses TRBV5-1 and TRBJ1-2, with 10 bases that match TRBD1. Germline assignment: CDR1 SGHRS and CDR2 YFSETQ. This CDR3 region has 15 residues. V was clipped by 0 bases and J by 7 bases; unmatched bases: 6.

The sample holds a few counts of this clone. The rearrangement uses TRBV5-4 and TRBJ2-7, with TRBD1 matching over 8 bases. The ends lost 5 bases at V and 7 bases at J; junction bases unmatched: 8. In germline, CDR1 is SGHNT, CDR2 YYREEE (reference sequence). The CDR3 sequence is 13 residues long. DNA for the CDR3: TGTGCCAGCAGTAGGGGACAGGTCAAGGAGCAGTACTTC. It encodes CASSRGQVKEQYF.

The genes are TRBV18 and TRBJ2-1; TRBD1 aligns across 9 bases. The trim removed 3 bases at V and 0 bases at J, leaving 6 bases unmatched. Germline CDR1 and CDR2: KGHSH and LQKENI. This CDR3 spans 17 amino acids. The CDR3: CASSPRGTGNSYNEQFF. The CDR3 coding sequence is TGTGCCAGCTCACCGCGGGGGACAGGGAACTCCTACAATGAGCAGTTCTTC.

In this sample, this clone turned up a few times. The sample has other DNA sequences that encode this CDR3 too. The chain recombines TRBV6-5 with TRBJ1-1; the D is unclear. Germline assignment: CDR1 MNHEY and CDR2 SVGAGI. This CDR3 has 13 amino acids. V gave up 3 bases and J gave up 5 bases, with 10 bases separating them. Here the CDR3 DNA reads TGTGCCAGCAGTTATTCAGGAGGGACTGAAGCTTTCTTT. As protein: CASSYSGGTEAFF.

V gene TRBV7-9 combines with J gene TRBJ2-1, with TRBD2 matching 14 bases. After removal of 4 bases from V and 7 bases from J, the junction contained 6 bases not matched to a gene. Germline V CDR1 and CDR2: SEHNR, FQNEAQ (reference sequence). The CDR3 has 16 residues. The DNA of the CDR3 is TGTGCCAGCAGCTCACCGGGACTAGCGGGAGTTAATGAGCAGTTCTTC. This translates into CASSSPGLAGVNEQFF.

The rearrangement uses TRBV29-1 and TRBJ1-2; 9 bases line up with TRBD1. CDR1 and CDR2 (germline): SQVTM, ANQGSEA. The CDR3 consists of 14 residues. The J segment lost 7 bases and the V segment lost 0 bases, leaving 6 bases of the junction unmatched. CDR3: CSVEDRDRVGGYTF. The DNA of the CDR3 is TGCAGCGTTGAAGATAGGGACAGGGTGGGTGGCTACACCTTC.

This sequence joins TRBV12-3 or TRBV12-4 and TRBJ1-2; possible D gene TRBD1, 5 bases. V was shortened by 2 bases and J by 8 bases, with 12 bases between the two germline ends. The CDR3 runs 13 residues. CDR3 in amino acids: CASSLLSGLGYTF. CDR3 nucleotide sequence: TGTGCCAGCAGTTTATTGTCGGGACTCGGCTACACCTTC.

In this sample, this clone turned up many times. The V gene is TRBV29-1, the J gene TRBJ1-2, with 8 bases lining up with TRBD1. Germline V gene lookup returns CDR1 SQVTM and CDR2 ANQGSEA. Losses at the gene ends were 5 bases for V and 8 bases for J; bases not matched to a gene: 10. The CDR3 totals 13 residues. CDR3 nucleotides: TGCAGCGTTCGTAAACCGGGACAGGAGGGCTACACCTTC. Residues: CSVRKPGQEGYTF.

The DNA of the CDR3 is TGTGCCAGCAGCTCGAATGCCCTAGCGGGAGACCAAGAGACCCAGTACTTC. Its protein is CASSSNALAGDQETQYF. This chain links TRBV11-2 with TRBJ2-5; 10 nucleotides line up with TRBD2. V was pared by 4 bases and J by 0 bases, with 8 bases of the junction left unmatched. CDR1 SGHAT and CDR2 FQNNGV come from the germline V gene. This CDR3 contains 17 residues.

This clone was detected a few times. The genes are TRBV28 and TRBJ2-1; 8 nucleotides line up with TRBD2. The CDR3 spans 12 residues. The V and J ends lost 6 bases and 8 bases, in that order; junction bases with no gene match: 3. Germline assignment: CDR1 MDHEN and CDR2 SYDVKM. CDR3 sequence (DNA): TGTGCCAGCAGCAGCGGGAGATATGAGCAGTTCTTC. This sequence encodes CASSSGRYEQFF.

J is TRBJ1-5 and V is TRBV20-1, with D possibly matching TRBD1 (6 bases). Looked up from germline, CDR1 is DFQATT and CDR2 is SNEGSKA (reference sequence). V gave up 3 bases and J gave up 3 bases, with 15 bases separating them. The CDR3 runs 15 residues. CDR3 bases: TGCAGTGCTAGTAAAGAGGGGGTCTACAATCAGCCCCAGCATTTT. The encoded protein is CSASKEGVYNQPQHF.

The V gene is TRBV19, the J gene TRBJ1-5; 10 bases are shared with TRBD1. The germline V gene encodes CDR1 LNHDA and CDR2 SQIVND (reference sequence). The V gene end was trimmed by 3 bases and the J gene end by 7 bases; junction bases not matched to a gene: 12. The CDR3 spans 17 residues. Written as DNA, the CDR3 is TGTGCCAGTAGTATTTCGGGACAGGGGATAATAGGACAGCCCCAGCATTTT. The encoded protein is CASSISGQGIIGQPQHF.

The V and J genes are TRBV5-1 and TRBJ2-3; D not certain. This CDR3 spans 14 amino acids. Looked up from germline, CDR1 is SGHRS and CDR2 is YFSETQ. V was shortened by 0 bases and J by 3 bases, with 8 bases between the two germline ends. The CDR3 spells CASSLGQTTDTQYF. Here the CDR3 DNA reads TGCGCCAGCAGCTTGGGGCAGACTACAGATACGCAGTATTTT.

This clone was detected only a few times. This chain connects TRBV2 to TRBJ1-3, with a tentative D call TRBD1 (5 bases). CDR3 length: 12 residues. Germline V lookup: CDR1 SNHLY, CDR2 FYNNEI. Trimming removed 3 bases from V and 7 bases from J, with 7 bases in between. This chain's CDR3 is CASSDPGNTIYF. The CDR3 DNA sequence: TGTGCCAGCAGTGACCCAGGGAACACCATATATTTT.

This sequence joins TRBV11-2 and TRBJ2-2; 12 bases are shared with TRBD1. Germline-derived CDR1 and CDR2 are SGHAT and FQNNGV. V trimming: 0 bases; J trimming: 6 bases; junction bases outside the gene matches: 5. This CDR3 is 17 amino acids long. In DNA, the CDR3 is TGTGCCAGCAGCTTAGACCGGGGACAGGGGGCCGCCGGGGAGCTGTTTTTT. Translated: CASSLDRGQGAAGELFF.

The V and J genes are TRBV6-5 and TRBJ1-4, with 9 bases fitting TRBD1. CDR1 is MNHEY, CDR2 SVGAGI, per germline. V gave up 6 bases and J gave up 10 bases; unmatched junction bases: 9. CDR3 size: 14 residues. The CDR3 spells CASRGQGGGGKLFF. The CDR3 DNA is TGTGCCAGCAGGGGACAGGGAGGAGGGGGAAAACTGTTTTTT.

V is TRBV5-1 and J is TRBJ2-2, with TRBD2 matching 7 bases. Germline trimming cut 4 bases from V and 5 bases from J; bases unmatched to any gene: 2. The CDR3 totals 13 residues. CDR1 and CDR2 from the germline V gene are SGHRS and YFSETQ. For the CDR3, the DNA is TGCGCCAGCAGCGGTAGCGGGACCGGGGAGCTGTTTTTT. This gives the protein CASSGSGTGELFF.

J is TRBJ2-1 and V is TRBV5-1; 8 bases agree with TRBD1. Trimming removed 6 bases from V and 5 bases from J; junction bases left unmatched: 10. The germline V gene has CDR1 SGHRS and CDR2 YFSETQ. The CDR3 has 15 amino acids. The CDR3 spells CASTFSTGGNNEQFF. The DNA of the CDR3 is TGCGCCAGCACCTTTTCCACAGGGGGGAACAATGAGCAGTTCTTC.

This chain links TRBV2 with TRBJ1-5; D is unresolved. The CDR3 sequence is 14 residues long. Between the trimmed V and J ends, which lost 7 bases and 2 bases, there was a span of 12 bases. The germline V gene encodes CDR1 SNHLY and CDR2 FYNNEI. The CDR3 is CASTGGRGNQPQHF. CDR3 in DNA: TGTGCCAGCACTGGAGGGAGAGGCAATCAGCCCCAGCATTTT.

This rearrangement joins TRBV5-6 to TRBJ1-1; 7 bases are a match to TRBD1. V dropped 6 bases and J dropped 3; count of bases not matched to a gene: 8. Germline V gives CDR1 SGHDT, CDR2 YYEEEE. The CDR3 is made up of 14 amino acids. The CDR3 loop is CASTRTGVDTEAFF. The CDR3 DNA follows: TGTGCCAGCACCCGAACAGGGGTTGACACTGAAGCTTTCTTT.

The genes are TRBV6-5 and TRBJ2-5, with 8 bases identical to TRBD1. V dropped 3 bases and J dropped 1; count of bases not matched to a gene: 7. Per the germline V gene, CDR1 is MNHEY and CDR2 is SVGAGI. This CDR3 has 16 residues. CDR3 region: CASSYRQGWLQETQYF. DNA for the CDR3: TGTGCCAGCAGTTATCGACAGGGGTGGCTCCAAGAGACCCAGTACTTC.

The chain joins TRBV6-5 to TRBJ2-7; D uncertain. The CDR3 has 11 residues. V gave up 2 bases and J gave up 6 bases, with 5 bases separating them. CDR1 is MNHEY, CDR2 SVGAGI, per germline. The CDR3 sequence: CASSYIGEQYF. DNA of the CDR3: TGTGCCAGCAGTTACATCGGCGAGCAGTACTTC.

In its sample, this clone was seen a few times. This rearrangement joins TRBV28 to TRBJ2-1; 11 bases align to TRBD2. The trim removed 2 bases at V and 8 bases at J, leaving 8 bases unmatched. The CDR3 loop spans 16 amino acids. Germline V gene data show CDR1 as MDHEN and CDR2 as SYDVKM. CDR3 sequence reads: CASSLPTSGSLDEQFF. The CDR3 nucleotides read TGTGCCAGCAGTTTACCTACTAGCGGGAGTCTCGATGAGCAGTTCTTC.

The CDR3 here is CASSQGALAGGGELFF. CDR3 coding DNA: TGTGCCAGCAGCCAAGGGGCACTAGCGGGAGGAGGGGAGCTGTTTTTT. The chain combines TRBV4-2 with TRBJ2-2, with 12 bases identical to TRBD2. This CDR3 has 16 amino acids. Germline-derived CDR1 and CDR2 are LGHNA and YNFKEQ. V trimming: 1 base; J trimming: 8 bases; junction bases outside the gene matches: 5.

This clone was counted a single time. V usage is TRBV19 and J usage is TRBJ1-1; 7 bases align to TRBD1. From germline, CDR1 is LNHDA and CDR2 SQIVND (reference sequence). J was trimmed by 0 bases and V by 10 bases; bases with no gene match: 11. The CDR3 is 15 amino acids. DNA for the CDR3: TGTGCCACCGTCCCCTCCGGGACAGTGAACACTGAAGCTTTCTTT. The encoded protein is CATVPSGTVNTEAFF.

The chain carries TRBV3-1 (or the pseudogene TRBV3-2) and TRBJ2-1; 8 bases fit TRBD1. V was pared by 6 bases and J by 0 bases, with 7 bases of the junction left unmatched. CDR3 length: 16 residues. Germline assignment: CDR1 LGHDT and CDR2 YNNKEL (reference sequence). The CDR3 reads CASRPTTGGSYNEQFF. Written as DNA, the CDR3 is TGTGCCAGCAGGCCTACTACAGGGGGCTCCTACAATGAGCAGTTCTTC.